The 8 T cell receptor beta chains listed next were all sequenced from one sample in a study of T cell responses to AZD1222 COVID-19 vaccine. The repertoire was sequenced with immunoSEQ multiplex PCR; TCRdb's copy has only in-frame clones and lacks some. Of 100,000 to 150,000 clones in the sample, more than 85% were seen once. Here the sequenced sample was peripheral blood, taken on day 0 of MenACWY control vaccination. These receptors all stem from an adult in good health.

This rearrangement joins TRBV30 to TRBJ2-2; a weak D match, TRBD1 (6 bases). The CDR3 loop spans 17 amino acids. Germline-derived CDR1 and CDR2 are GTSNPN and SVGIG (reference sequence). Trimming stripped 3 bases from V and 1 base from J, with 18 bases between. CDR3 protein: CAWSPKQGRGNTGELFF. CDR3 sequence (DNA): TGTGCCTGGAGCCCCAAACAGGGACGAGGGAACACCGGGGAGCTGTTTTTT.

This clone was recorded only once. This chain's CDR3 is CASSPGQGWTEAFF. The CDR3 DNA reads TGTGCCAGTAGCCCGGGACAGGGATGGACTGAAGCTTTCTTT. The V and J genes are TRBV19 and TRBJ1-1; 9 nucleotides line up with TRBD1. The CDR3 is 14 amino acids. V gave up 6 bases and J gave up 5 bases; unmatched junction bases: 7. Germline CDR1 LNHDA, CDR2 SQIVND (reference sequence).

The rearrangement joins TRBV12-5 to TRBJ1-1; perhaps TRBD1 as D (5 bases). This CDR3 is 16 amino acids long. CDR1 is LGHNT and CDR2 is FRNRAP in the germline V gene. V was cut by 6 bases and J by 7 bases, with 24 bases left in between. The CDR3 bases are TGTGCTAGTGGGCTAGGCTCTGGGTCAACGGGGCATGAAGCTTTCTTT. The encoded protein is CASGLGSGSTGHEAFF.

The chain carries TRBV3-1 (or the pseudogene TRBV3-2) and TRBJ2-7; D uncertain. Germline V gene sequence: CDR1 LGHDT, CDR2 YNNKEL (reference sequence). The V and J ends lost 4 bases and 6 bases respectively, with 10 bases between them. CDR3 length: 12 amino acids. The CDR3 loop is CASSPLGREQYF. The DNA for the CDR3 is TGTGCCAGCAGCCCCCTCGGACGCGAGCAGTACTTC.

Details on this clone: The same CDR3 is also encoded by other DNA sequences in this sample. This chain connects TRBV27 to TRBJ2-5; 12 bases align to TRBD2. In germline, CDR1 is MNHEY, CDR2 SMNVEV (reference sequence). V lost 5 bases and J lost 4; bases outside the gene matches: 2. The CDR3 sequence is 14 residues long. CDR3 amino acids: CASSRLAGVETQYF. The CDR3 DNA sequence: TGTGCCAGCAGTCGACTAGCGGGAGTAGAGACCCAGTACTTC.

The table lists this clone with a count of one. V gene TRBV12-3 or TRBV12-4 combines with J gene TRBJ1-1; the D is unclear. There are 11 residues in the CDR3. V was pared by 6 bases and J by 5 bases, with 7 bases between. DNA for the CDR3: TGTGCCAGCAGGTTTAGGACTGAAGCTTTCTTT. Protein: CASRFRTEAFF.

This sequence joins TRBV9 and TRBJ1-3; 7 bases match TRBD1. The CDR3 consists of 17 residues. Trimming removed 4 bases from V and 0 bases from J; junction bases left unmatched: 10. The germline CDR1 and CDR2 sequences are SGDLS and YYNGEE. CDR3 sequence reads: CASSPTGDSNSGNTIYF. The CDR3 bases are TGTGCCAGCAGCCCCACCGGGGACAGCAACTCTGGAAACACCATATATTTT.

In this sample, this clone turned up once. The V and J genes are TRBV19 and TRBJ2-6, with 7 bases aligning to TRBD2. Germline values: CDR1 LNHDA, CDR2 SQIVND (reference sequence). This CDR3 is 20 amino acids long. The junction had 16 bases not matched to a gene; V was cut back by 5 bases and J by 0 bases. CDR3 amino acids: CASSAPPGRAGLSGANVLTF. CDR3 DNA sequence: TGTGCCAGTAGTGCCCCCCCAGGCCGAGCGGGGCTCTCTGGGGCCAACGTCCTGACTTTC.